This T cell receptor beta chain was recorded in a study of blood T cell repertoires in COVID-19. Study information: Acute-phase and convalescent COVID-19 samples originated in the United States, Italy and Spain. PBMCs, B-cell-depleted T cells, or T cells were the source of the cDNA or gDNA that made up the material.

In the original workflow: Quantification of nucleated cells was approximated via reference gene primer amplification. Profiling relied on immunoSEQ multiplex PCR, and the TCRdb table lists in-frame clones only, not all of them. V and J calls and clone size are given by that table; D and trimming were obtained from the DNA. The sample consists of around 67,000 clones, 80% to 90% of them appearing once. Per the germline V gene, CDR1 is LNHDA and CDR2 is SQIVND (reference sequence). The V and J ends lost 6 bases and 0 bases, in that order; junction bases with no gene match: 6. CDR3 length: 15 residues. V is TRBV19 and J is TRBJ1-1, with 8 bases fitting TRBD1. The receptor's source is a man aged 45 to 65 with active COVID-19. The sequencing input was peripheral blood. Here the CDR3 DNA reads TGTGCCAGTAGGACAGGGGCCTTAATGAACACTGAAGCTTTCTTT. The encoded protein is CASRTGALMNTEAFF.